This T cell receptor beta chain was sequenced in a study of beta chain features in type 1 diabetes listed by TCRdb under 2018. A note on the overall study: No differences in mean age, gender distribution, total cell number or subset yield were found between patients and healthy donors. A total of around 110,000,000 sorted cells were examined across all samples, and RNA yield correlated strongly with the number of cells per subset. The study compared the TCRB repertoires of sorted circulating CD4+ T cell subsets in recently diagnosed type 1 diabetes patients with those in matched healthy donors. Naive and central memory subsets were obtained from all 30 or so donors, but regulatory and stem cell-like memory subsets were isolated from only 8 patients and 8 healthy donors.

This clone was counted many times. Its specific antigen is unknown. The record has no base qualities; no much larger clone is one base away. What the authors observed across the whole study: Shorter templates might have been favored by PCR, but patient and control samples were amplified and corrected together, so both groups would have been affected equally by any skew. At VDJ recombination sites, patients with type 1 diabetes made fewer insertions and deleted more nucleotides, a pattern implying thymic rearrangement abnormalities. The naive, central memory and regulatory TCRB repertoires appeared to resemble one another more closely among patients than among healthy donors. Because small numbers of individuals were included in the HLA sub-analyses, any influence of HLA type on TCRB rearrangement was left unresolved. Type 1 diabetes patients showed a moderate but significant shortening of TCRB CDR3 length in all four CD4+ subsets. Sequencing cDNA rather than genomic DNA could over-represent highly expressing activated cells, although activation and CD3 levels did not differ between groups.

A single peripheral blood draw of around 100 mL on average was collected from each donor into heparinised tubes. A BD FACSAria II and a panel including CD45RO, CCR7, CD25, CD127, CD95 and CD27 were used to sort naive, central memory, regulatory and stem cell-like memory CD4+ T cells. Every sorted population had a purity above 95%. PBMCs were separated immediately by Lymphoprep density gradient centrifugation and were stained directly, without being cultured. So that batch effects would be minimized, each experiment stained and sorted samples in pairs, pairing one healthy donor with one patient. The High Capacity cDNA Reverse Transcription Kit was used to reverse transcribe all of the isolated RNA, meaning that expressed TCRB transcripts were what got sequenced. Deep immunoSEQ sequencing was applied to naive, central memory and regulatory T cell samples, giving an average of roughly 3.5 million total reads per sample. After sorted cells were lysed in RLT buffer, RNA was extracted with DNase-treated RNeasy Micro or Mini kits, with the choice depending on cell number. To prevent cross-contamination, each cell subset was processed individually, whereas patient and healthy donor samples were processed jointly. TCRB sequences were amplified from cDNA with the immunoSEQ multiplex PCR, producing 87-bp fragments spanning the CDR3 region. The amplicons were sequenced using the Illumina HiSeq platform. The paper's data handling went like this. PCR bias was computationally corrected using synthetic template baselines, reads within Hamming distance 2 were collapsed, and singletons that could not be merged were discarded. By aligning reads against IMGT, V, D and J genes, CDR3 length, and insertions or deletions at six rearrangement sites were assigned. Clonotype counts were normalized to sorted cell number within each subset before computing true diversity and Gini coefficients with the tcR R package. The overlap coefficient, calculated on TCRB nucleotide sequences, was used to measure repertoire sharing. This immuneACCESS table, as held by TCRdb, lists in-frame sequences with V and J called but not all clones. Of the missing ones, under half trace to an unresolved V gene in checked studies; the others have no known cause. Clone size and V and J calls were adopted from that table, with D and trimming inferred from the DNA. The sample profile shows about 150,000 clones; around 10% of them were found once. The ten top clones hold roughly 0.5% of the sample.

The germline V gene (reference sequence) yields LNHNV for CDR1 and YYDKDF for CDR2. V sheds 0 bases and J sheds 3 bases, leaving 4 bases between their ends. The CDR3 numbers 13 residues from cysteine through phenylalanine. The read is trimmed to its CDR3 DNA, 39 bases read in frame from base 1. Input material: central memory CD4+ T cells from blood. Recombination linked TRBV15 to TRBJ2-3, with the D gene uncertain. The receptor was derived from a man aged 30-40 years with type 1 diabetes. The nucleotide sequence reads TGTGCCACCAGCAGAGATCGTACAGATACGCAGTATTTT. Translated, this is CATSRDRTDTQYF.